The next 18 T cell receptor beta chains were all read from a single sample in a study of cytomegalovirus exposure and HLA in healthy donors. The PCR employed 60 Vbeta primers together with 13 Jbeta primers. The protocol was immunoSEQ multiplex PCR, while the TCRdb copy is restricted to in-frame clones and leaves out a portion. The data hold about 110,000 clones, with roughly three quarters observed a single time. What was sequenced was PBMCs. The receptors here all came from a man aged 18 to 30 in good health and CMV-seronegative.

This clone occurred many times. The V and J genes are TRBV18 and TRBJ2-7; D may be TRBD2 (5 bases). The CDR3 extends over 13 amino acids. CDR1 and CDR2 (germline): KGHSH, LQKENI. V was pared by 4 bases and J by 0 bases, with 7 bases between. In nucleotides, the CDR3 is TGTGCCAGCTCACGGAGGACCTCCTACGAGCAGTACTTC. Translating it yields CASSRRTSYEQYF.

The rearrangement joins TRBV6-5 to TRBJ2-2, with 7 bases lining up with TRBD2. CDR1 and CDR2 from the germline V gene are MNHEY and SVGAGI. This CDR3 comprises 15 residues. Germline trimming cut 11 bases from V and 3 bases from J; bases unmatched to any gene: 12. The CDR3 protein is CAVKEAAGDTGELFF. In DNA, the CDR3 is TGTGCCGTCAAGGAGGCCGCGGGAGACACCGGGGAGCTGTTTTTT.

This sequence joins TRBV7-2 and TRBJ2-7; no definite D call. Germline V CDR1 and CDR2: SGHTA, FQGNSA. Trimming took 7 bases from V and 0 from J, leaving 4 bases between them. The CDR3 totals 11 residues. The CDR3 region is CASTSSYEQYF. DNA of the CDR3: TGTGCCAGCACCTCCTCCTACGAGCAGTACTTC.

V is TRBV6-1 and J is TRBJ1-2, with 7 positions matching TRBD1. CDR1 and CDR2 from the germline V gene are MNHNS and SASEGT. This CDR3 spans 15 amino acids. J lost 3 bases, V lost 5 bases, and 9 bases had no gene match. As DNA, the CDR3 is TGTGCCAGCAGTTTCGGAGTAACAGGGGACTATGGCTACACCTTC. Its translation is CASSFGVTGDYGYTF.

The rearrangement joins TRBV5-1 to TRBJ2-2, with 7 bases aligning to TRBD1. There are 15 residues in the CDR3. Trimming cost V 0 bases and J 4 bases; bases outside gene matches: 3. CDR1 is SGHRS, CDR2 YFSETQ, per germline. CDR3 DNA: TGCGCCAGCAGCTTGGTAGGGGGCGGCACCGGGGAGCTGTTTTTT. Protein product: CASSLVGGGTGELFF.

This clone was observed a handful of times. The junction does not match germline at one end; this may be a read error. This rearrangement joins TRBV19 to TRBJ1-3; D unclear. The germline CDR1 and CDR2 sequences are LNHDA and SQIVND (reference sequence). The CDR3 is 9 amino acids. As DNA, the CDR3 is TGTGCCAGTAGTGGGGAGGTATCTTTT. Its translation is CASSGEVSF.

The chain couples TRBV5-1 to TRBJ1-3; D perhaps matches TRBD1 (5 bases). The germline V and J ends were trimmed by 0 bases and 2 bases, with 15 bases remaining between them. This CDR3 contains 17 residues. Looked up from germline, CDR1 is SGHRS and CDR2 is YFSETQ. The CDR3 protein is CASSLGGLVGTGNTIYF. CDR3 bases: TGCGCCAGCAGCTTGGGGGGCCTGGTGGGGACTGGAAACACCATATATTTT. The full variable domain, its missing parts supplied by reference TRBV5-1 and TRBJ1-3, is KAGVTQTPRYLIKTRGQQVTLSCSPISGHRSVSWYQQTPGQGLQFLFEYFSETQRNKGNFPGRFSGRQFSNSRSEMNVSTLELGDSALYLCASSLGGLVGTGNTIYFGEGSWLTVV.

A few counts support this clone. The V and J genes are TRBV19 and TRBJ1-1, with D perhaps matching TRBD1 (5 bases). The CDR3 consists of 13 residues. Trimming shortened V by 4 bases and J by 5 bases, and 11 bases separated the two germline ends. Germline CDR1 LNHDA, CDR2 SQIVND (reference sequence). In DNA, the CDR3 is TGTGCCAGTAGTAGACGGGGGATGACTGAAGCTTTCTTT. Translating it yields CASSRRGMTEAFF.

This clone was detected only a few times. V is TRBV19 and J is TRBJ2-1; TRBD2 matches 9 bases. J gave up 7 bases and V 5 bases, and 6 bases lay outside the gene matches. Germline CDR1 LNHDA, CDR2 SQIVND (reference sequence). The CDR3 is made up of 14 amino acids. The CDR3 region is CASSRGGALNEQFF. The CDR3 DNA follows: TGTGCCAGTAGTCGCGGGGGGGCCTTAAATGAGCAGTTCTTC.

The chain is built from TRBV2 and TRBJ1-2, with TRBD1 as a possible D gene (6 bases). The germline V gene has CDR1 SNHLY and CDR2 FYNNEI. V was shortened by 6 bases and J by 2 bases, with 13 bases between the two germline ends. CDR3 length: 14 amino acids. This chain's CDR3 is CASRRQVGNYGYTF. The CDR3 nucleotides read TGTGCCAGCAGACGACAGGTGGGGAACTATGGCTACACCTTC.

The rearrangement links TRBV7-6 to TRBJ2-4; weak D call: TRBD2 (7 bases). Germline-derived CDR1 and CDR2 are SGHVS and FNYEAQ. V was shortened by 1 base and J by 5 bases, with 12 bases between the two germline ends. The CDR3 totals 15 residues. The CDR3, as DNA: TGTGCCAGCAGCTTAGGGGGGGGCACGGAAAACATTCAGTACTTC. It yields the protein CASSLGGGTENIQYF. Supplemented by reference TRBV7-6 and TRBJ2-4, the full variable domain reads GAGVSQSPRYKVTKRGQDVALRCDPISGHVSLYWYRQALGQGPEFLTYFNYEAQQDKSGLPNDRFSAERPEGSISTLTIQRTEQRDSAMYRCASSLGGGTENIQYFGAGTRLSVL.

The CDR3 nucleotides read TGTGCCAGTAGTACCGACAGTGGGGTTTATGGCACTGAAGCTTTCTTT. It encodes CASSTDSGVYGTEAFF. V and J are TRBV19 and TRBJ1-1; TRBD1 is a possible D gene (5 bases). The CDR3 has 16 amino acids. V was trimmed by 4 bases and J by 4 bases, leaving 19 bases between them. In germline, CDR1 is LNHDA, CDR2 SQIVND (reference sequence).

This clone occurred once. This sample includes further DNA sequences coding for the same CDR3. This chain joins TRBV23-1 and TRBJ2-5; D may be TRBD1 (6 bases). TRBV23-1 is designated an ORF whose function remains uncertain. Trimming removed 3 bases at V and 5 bases at J, with 19 bases between. The CDR3 is 16 residues long. CDR3 nucleotide sequence: TGCGCCAGCAGTCACCCAAAGGGGCAGGGGCAGGAGACCCAGTACTTC. This codes for CASSHPKGQGQETQYF.

In its sample, this clone was seen once. A read error may produce the germline difference seen at one junction end. The chain combines TRBV7-9 with TRBJ1-2, with TRBD1 matching over 10 bases. The CDR3 is 15 amino acids. Germline V gene data show CDR1 as SEHNR and CDR2 as FQNEAQ (reference sequence). The CDR3: CSSSQMTGGAYGYTF. CDR3 nucleotides: TGTTCCAGCAGCCAGATGACAGGGGGCGCGTATGGCTACACCTTC.

J is TRBJ1-2 and V is TRBV5-5; possibly TRBD1 for D (5 bases). Germline assignment: CDR1 SGHKS and CDR2 YYEKEE (reference sequence). V lost 4 bases and J 5 bases, leaving 15 bases between the germline ends. This CDR3 comprises 14 residues. The DNA for the CDR3 is TGTGCCAGCAGCCCATTGGGGGAGGTTTATGGCTACACCTTC. Protein product: CASSPLGEVYGYTF.

J is TRBJ2-2 and V is TRBV7-3; the D gene is possibly TRBD2 (5 bases). The CDR3 has 13 amino acids. The V and J ends lost 5 bases and 6 bases respectively, with 10 bases between them. Germline CDR1 reads SGHTA; CDR2 reads FQGTGA. The CDR3 spells CASSPPGAGELFF. The CDR3 DNA is TGTGCCAGCAGCCCCCCCGGGGCCGGGGAGCTGTTTTTT.

On this clone itself: The same CDR3 also results from other DNA sequences found in this sample. CDR3 in DNA: TGTGCCAGCAGCGTAGGGCTAGCGGGGTCATACGAGCAGTACTTC. Its protein product is CASSVGLAGSYEQYF. This sequence joins TRBV9 and TRBJ2-7, with TRBD2 identical over 9 bases. CDR3 size: 15 residues. Trimming took 0 bases from V and 4 from J; bases not matched to a gene: 5. Looked up from germline, CDR1 is SGDLS and CDR2 is YYNGEE.

The rearrangement links TRBV6-6 to TRBJ1-6, with D maybe TRBD1 (6 bases). From germline, CDR1 is MNHNY and CDR2 SVGAGI (reference sequence). This CDR3 has 15 amino acids. Trimming stripped 6 bases from V and 3 bases from J, with 12 bases between. CDR3 region: CASSPRQDYNSPLHF. The DNA for the CDR3 is TGTGCCAGCAGCCCTAGACAGGACTATAATTCACCCCTCCACTTT.